This TCR beta chain appears in the sequencing data of a study of OX40 agonist ivuxolimab in advanced cancers. Study results and caveats: Expanded clones were, on average, more numerous among CD8+ T cells than CD4+.

The CDR3 has 13 amino acids. V dropped 5 bases and J dropped 2 bases, with 9 bases sitting between them. Germline lookup yields CDR1 SGHTA and CDR2 FQGTGA. The table lists this clone with a few counts. The antigen is unknown. Here immunoSEQ multiplex PCR was the method, and the copy in TCRdb shows in-frame clones only, minus some. The table lists about 85,000 clones, about 86% of them singletons. The chain joins TRBV7-3 to TRBJ2-5, with D unresolved. This receptor was taken from an adult with an advanced solid tumor such as melanoma, head and neck, liver or kidney cancer. The starting material was CD4+ or CD8+ T cells sorted from blood, obtained in a trial of the OX40 agonist ivuxolimab. The chain's CDR3 is CASSPTPQETQYF. In DNA form, the CDR3 reads TGTGCCAGCAGCCCCACCCCTCAAGAGACCCAGTACTTC.